The source of this T cell receptor beta chain is a study of graft-versus-host responses after intestinal transplantation. Produced via immunoSEQ multiplex PCR; TCRdb's table is partial and in-frame only. The sample yields about 9,700 clones, 31% seen once. This clone ranks as medium-sized. V gave up 1 base and J gave up 3 bases, with 3 bases separating them. In germline, CDR1 is KGHSH, CDR2 LQKENI. The CDR3 totals 12 residues. This chain joins TRBV18 and TRBJ1-2; no definite D call. This receptor was obtained from a human patient who was an organ donor for intestinal transplantation. Sequenced material: alloreactive CD4+ T cells from a mixed lymphocyte reaction culture, taken before transplantation. Indicated subset: CFSE-low proliferating T cells sorted from approximately six-day pre-transplant mixed lymphocyte reaction (GvH or HvG direction). The CDR3, as DNA: TGTGCCAGCTCACCACAGGACTATGGCTACACCTTC. It yields the protein CASSPQDYGYTF.